This entry lists 17 T cell receptor beta chains sequenced from one sample in a study of OX40 agonist ivuxolimab in advanced cancers. TCRdb's table, derived via immunoSEQ multiplex PCR, lists solely in-frame clones and lacks some. This table has about 60,000 clones, roughly 83% appearing once. The sequences come from CD4+ or CD8+ T cells sorted from blood, collected in a trial of the OX40 agonist ivuxolimab. Receptor source: an adult with an advanced solid tumor such as melanoma, head and neck, liver or kidney cancer.

V gene TRBV2 combines with J gene TRBJ2-3; weak D call: TRBD1 (5 bases). V dropped 9 bases and J dropped 3 bases, with 13 bases sitting between them. The CDR3 contains 13 residues. From germline, CDR1 is SNHLY and CDR2 FYNNEI. The CDR3 protein is CASSGRDTDTQYF. In nucleotides, the CDR3 is TGTGCCAGTTCGGGCAGGGATACAGATACGCAGTATTTT.

This chain connects TRBV27 to TRBJ2-5; a possible D gene is TRBD1 (5 bases). The germline CDR1 and CDR2 sequences are MNHEY and SMNVEV (reference sequence). V lost 6 bases and J 2 bases, leaving 7 bases between the germline ends. The CDR3 spans 12 residues. CDR3 loop: CASSHRQETQYF. The CDR3 coding sequence is TGTGCCAGCAGCCACAGGCAAGAGACCCAGTACTTC.

V usage is TRBV6-5 and J usage is TRBJ1-5; D might be TRBD1 (5 bases). Germline CDR1 and CDR2: MNHEY and SVGAGI. This CDR3 spans 14 amino acids. Trimming pared 2 bases from V and 1 base from J, leaving 6 bases between. CDR3: CASSYGGSNQPQHF. CDR3 DNA: TGTGCCAGCAGTTACGGGGGGAGCAATCAGCCCCAGCATTTT.

V gene TRBV28 combines with J gene TRBJ2-3; 15 bases map to TRBD2. The CDR3 contains 15 residues. Germline V gene data show CDR1 as MDHEN and CDR2 as SYDVKM. The junction had 2 bases not matched to a gene; V was cut back by 5 bases and J by 5 bases. The CDR3 bases are TGTGCCAGCAGTAGGGGACTAGCGGGGGGAGATACGCAGTATTTT. It specifies CASSRGLAGGDTQYF.

The gene calls are TRBV9 and TRBJ2-7, with 7 bases matching TRBD1. V gave up 2 bases and J gave up 2 bases; unmatched junction bases: 4. Germline V gives CDR1 SGDLS, CDR2 YYNGEE. There are 14 residues in the CDR3. The chain's CDR3 is CASSVGQSTYEQYF. CDR3 coding DNA: TGTGCCAGCAGCGTGGGACAGTCGACCTACGAGCAGTACTTC.

The V gene is TRBV2, the J gene TRBJ2-2, with D perhaps matching TRBD2 (5 bases). Deletions cut 6 bases from V and 1 base from J, with 12 bases between. The CDR3 length is 15 residues. From germline, CDR1 is SNHLY and CDR2 FYNNEI. CDR3 sequence reads: CASRWAGLNTGELFF. CDR3 coding DNA: TGTGCCAGCAGATGGGCAGGACTGAACACCGGGGAGCTGTTTTTT.

The chain couples TRBV6-5 to TRBJ2-5; TRBD1 agrees at 7 bases. This CDR3 spans 13 amino acids. Germline V gene lookup returns CDR1 MNHEY and CDR2 SVGAGI. V dropped 5 bases and J dropped 4; count of bases not matched to a gene: 4. CDR3 sequence: CASSKNRGETQYF. The CDR3 DNA follows: TGTGCCAGCAGTAAAAACAGGGGAGAGACCCAGTACTTC.

The V and J genes are TRBV5-5 and TRBJ1-5; maybe TRBD1 (6 bases). The germline V and J ends were trimmed by 0 bases and 3 bases, with 10 bases remaining between them. In germline, CDR1 is SGHKS, CDR2 YYEKEE (reference sequence). The CDR3 has 15 residues. The CDR3 nucleotides are TGTGCCAGCAGCTTGGTCGGGGGCCCCAATCAGCCCCAGCATTTT. This gives the protein CASSLVGGPNQPQHF.

The genes are TRBV6-5 and TRBJ2-1; tentatively, D is TRBD2 (7 bases). The length of the CDR3 is 13 residues. V gave up 5 bases and J gave up 12 bases, with 17 bases separating them. Germline V gene sequence: CDR1 MNHEY, CDR2 SVGAGI. DNA for the CDR3: TGTGCCAGCAGTCACCCCGGGGGGCGATCGCAGTTCTTC. It is translated as CASSHPGGRSQFF.

This clone was seen a handful of times. The genes are TRBV30 and TRBJ1-6; no clear D gene. In germline, CDR1 is GTSNPN, CDR2 SVGIG (reference sequence). V was trimmed by 1 base and J by 5 bases, leaving 6 bases between them. The CDR3 has 13 residues. The CDR3 is CAWSAGNNSPLHF. DNA of the CDR3: TGTGCCTGGAGTGCGGGTAATAATTCACCCCTCCACTTT. The complete variable domain, with remaining parts taken from reference TRBV30 and TRBJ1-6, reads SQTIHQWPATLVQPVGSPLSLECTVEGTSNPNLYWYRQAAGRGLQLLFYSVGIGQISSEVPQNLSASRPQDRQFILSSKKLLLSDSGFYLCAWSAGNNSPLHFGNGTRLTVT.

The CDR3 DNA is TGTGCCAGCAGGGGCACCGGGACTAGCGATGAGACCCAGTACTTC. The encoded protein is CASRGTGTSDETQYF. The rearrangement joins TRBV6-1 to TRBJ2-5, with 10 bases that match TRBD2. V lost 6 bases and J lost 5; bases outside the gene matches: 9. The CDR3 is 15 amino acids. Germline V gene lookup returns CDR1 MNHNS and CDR2 SASEGT.

The chain has TRBV4-1 and TRBJ2-1; 14 bases match TRBD2. The CDR3 length is 17 residues. CDR1 is MGHRA, CDR2 YSYEKL, per germline. Trimming removed 1 base from V and 6 bases from J; junction bases left unmatched: 5. CDR3: CASSQGLAGGPGNEQFF. CDR3 nucleotide sequence: TGCGCCAGCAGCCAAGGACTAGCGGGAGGGCCGGGCAATGAGCAGTTCTTC.

The chain recombines TRBV5-4 with TRBJ2-1; no clear D. The CDR3 consists of 12 residues. Trimming left V 4 bases short and J 7 bases short, with 9 bases between. Germline V CDR1 and CDR2: SGHNT, YYREEE (reference sequence). The CDR3 loop is CASSEGVNEQFF. The CDR3 DNA is TGTGCCAGCAGCGAAGGCGTAAATGAGCAGTTCTTC.

The chain links TRBV7-2 to TRBJ1-5; D uncertain. The length of the CDR3 is 14 residues. Looked up from germline, CDR1 is SGHTA and CDR2 is FQGNSA. V was shortened by 5 bases and J by 4 bases, with 12 bases between the two germline ends. The CDR3 region is CASSPGRTNQPQHF. The CDR3, as DNA: TGTGCCAGCAGCCCCGGCAGAACTAATCAGCCCCAGCATTTT.

The rearrangement links TRBV9 to TRBJ1-4, with 9 nucleotides matching TRBD1. V dropped 3 bases and J dropped 7; count of bases not matched to a gene: 7. CDR3 length: 15 amino acids. Germline CDR1 reads SGDLS; CDR2 reads YYNGEE. CDR3 region: CASSARDRESEKLFF. CDR3 bases: TGTGCCAGCAGCGCCCGGGACAGGGAGAGTGAAAAACTGTTTTTT.

The table lists this clone with a few counts. The CDR3 protein is CASSAPGTGGNQPQHF. In nucleotides, the CDR3 is TGTGCCAGCAGCGCCCCCGGGACAGGGGGCAATCAGCCCCAGCATTTT. This rearrangement joins TRBV6-6 to TRBJ1-5; 10 bases align to TRBD1. CDR3 length equals 16 residues. V was clipped by 6 bases and J by 2 bases; unmatched bases: 7. Germline lookup yields CDR1 MNHNY and CDR2 SVGAGI (reference sequence).

The V gene is TRBV7-9, the J gene TRBJ1-2; no definite D call. CDR3 length equals 12 residues. V was cut by 0 bases and J by 7 bases, with 6 bases left in between. Germline V gives CDR1 SEHNR, CDR2 FQNEAQ (reference sequence). The DNA of the CDR3 is TGTGCCAGCAGCTTAGCGCGCCGTGGCTACACCTTC. It translates to CASSLARRGYTF.